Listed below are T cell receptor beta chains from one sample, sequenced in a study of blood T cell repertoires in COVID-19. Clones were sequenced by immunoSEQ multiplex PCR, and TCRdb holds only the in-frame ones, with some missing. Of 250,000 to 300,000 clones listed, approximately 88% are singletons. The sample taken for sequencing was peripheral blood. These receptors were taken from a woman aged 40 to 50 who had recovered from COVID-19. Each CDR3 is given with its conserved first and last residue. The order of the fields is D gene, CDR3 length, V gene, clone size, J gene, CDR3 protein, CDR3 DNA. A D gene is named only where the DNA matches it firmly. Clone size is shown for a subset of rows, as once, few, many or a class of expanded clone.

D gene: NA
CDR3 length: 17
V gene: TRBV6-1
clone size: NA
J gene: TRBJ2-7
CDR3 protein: CASSESFPTTVSYEQYF
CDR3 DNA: TGTGCCAGCAGTGAAAGTTTCCCTACGACAGTCTCCTACGAGCAGTACTTC

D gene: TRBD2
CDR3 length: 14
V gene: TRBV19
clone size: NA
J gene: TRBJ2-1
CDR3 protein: CASSRTSGHNEQFF
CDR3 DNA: TGTGCCAGTAGTCGGACTAGCGGCCACAATGAGCAGTTCTTC

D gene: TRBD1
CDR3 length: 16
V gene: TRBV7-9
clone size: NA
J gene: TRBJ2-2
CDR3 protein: CASSLGTGGNTGELFF
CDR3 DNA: TGTGCCAGCAGCCTGGGGACAGGGGGGAACACCGGGGAGCTGTTTTTT

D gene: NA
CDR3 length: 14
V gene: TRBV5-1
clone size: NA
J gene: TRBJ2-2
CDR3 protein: CASRRATNTGELFF
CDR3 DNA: TGCGCCAGCCGCAGGGCCACGAACACCGGGGAGCTGTTTTTT

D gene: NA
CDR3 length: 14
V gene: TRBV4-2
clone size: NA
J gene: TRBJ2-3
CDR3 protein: CASRDGKSTDTQYF
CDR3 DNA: TGTGCCAGCAGGGACGGGAAAAGCACAGATACGCAGTATTTT

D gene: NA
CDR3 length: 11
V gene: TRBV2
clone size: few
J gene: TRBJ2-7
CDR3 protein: CATLSSYEQYF
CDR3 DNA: TGTGCCACCTTATCCTCCTACGAGCAGTACTTC

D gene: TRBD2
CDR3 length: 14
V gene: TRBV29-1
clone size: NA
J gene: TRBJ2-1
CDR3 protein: CSGDTSGTYNEQFF
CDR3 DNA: TGCAGCGGAGATACTAGCGGAACCTACAATGAGCAGTTCTTC

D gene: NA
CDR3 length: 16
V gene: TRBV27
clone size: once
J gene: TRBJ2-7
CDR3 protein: CASSLASRGTSYEQYF
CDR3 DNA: TGTGCCAGCAGTTTAGCGTCGCGCGGGACGTCCTACGAGCAGTACTTC

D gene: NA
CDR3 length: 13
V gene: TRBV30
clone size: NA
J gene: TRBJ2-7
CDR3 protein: CAWSVQKTYEQYF
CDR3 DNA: TGTGCCTGGAGTGTACAGAAGACCTACGAGCAGTACTTC

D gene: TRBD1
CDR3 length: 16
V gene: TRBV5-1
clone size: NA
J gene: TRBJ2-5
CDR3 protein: CASSLGLGQGQETQYF
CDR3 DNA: TGCGCCAGCAGCTTGGGGCTGGGACAGGGTCAAGAGACCCAGTACTTC

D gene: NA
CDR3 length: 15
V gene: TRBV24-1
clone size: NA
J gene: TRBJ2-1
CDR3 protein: CATSDLSDRHNEQFF
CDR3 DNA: TGTGCCACCAGTGATTTGAGCGACAGGCACAATGAGCAGTTCTTC

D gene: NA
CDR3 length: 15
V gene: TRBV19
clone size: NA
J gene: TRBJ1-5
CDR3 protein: CASSIEHNSNQPQHF
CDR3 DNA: TGTGCCAGTAGTATCGAGCATAATAGCAATCAGCCCCAGCATTTT

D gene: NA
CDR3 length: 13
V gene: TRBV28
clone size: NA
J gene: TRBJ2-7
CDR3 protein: CASSPTGTYEQYF
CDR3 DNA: TGTGCCAGCAGCCCCACCGGTACCTACGAGCAGTACTTC

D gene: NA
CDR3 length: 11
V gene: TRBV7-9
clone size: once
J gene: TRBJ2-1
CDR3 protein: CASSTAGEQFF
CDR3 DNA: TGTGCCAGCAGCACTGCCGGGGAGCAGTTCTTC

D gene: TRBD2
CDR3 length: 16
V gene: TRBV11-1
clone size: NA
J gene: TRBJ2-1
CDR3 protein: CASSLTSGRVNDEQFF
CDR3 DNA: TGTGCCAGCAGCTTGACTAGCGGGAGGGTGAACGATGAGCAGTTCTTC

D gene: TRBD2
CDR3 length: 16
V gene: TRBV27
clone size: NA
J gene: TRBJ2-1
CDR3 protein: CASSLTGTSGPRGQFF
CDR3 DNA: TGTGCCAGCAGTTTGACCGGGACTAGCGGGCCCCGGGGGCAGTTCTTC

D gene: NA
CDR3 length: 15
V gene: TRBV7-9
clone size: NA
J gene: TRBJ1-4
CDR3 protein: CASSETGTLSEKLFF
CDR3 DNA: TGTGCCAGCAGCGAAACCGGGACATTGTCTGAAAAACTGTTTTTT

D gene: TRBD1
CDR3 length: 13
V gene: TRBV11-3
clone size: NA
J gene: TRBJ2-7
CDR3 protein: CASTGDRDYEQYF
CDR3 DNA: TGTGCCAGCACCGGGGACAGGGACTACGAGCAGTACTTC

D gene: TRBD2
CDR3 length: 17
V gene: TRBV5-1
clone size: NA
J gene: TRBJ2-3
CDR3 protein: CASSSGLAGGRSDTQYF
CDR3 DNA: TGCGCCAGCAGCTCCGGACTAGCGGGAGGCCGATCAGATACGCAGTATTTT

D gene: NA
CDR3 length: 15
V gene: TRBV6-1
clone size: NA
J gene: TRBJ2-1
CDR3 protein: CASSDPPRAYNEQFF
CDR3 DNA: TGTGCCAGCAGTGACCCCCCCAGGGCCTACAATGAGCAGTTCTTC

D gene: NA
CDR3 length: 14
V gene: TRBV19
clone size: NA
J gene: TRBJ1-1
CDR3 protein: CASSIARGTGEAFF
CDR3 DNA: TGTGCCAGTAGTATAGCACGGGGAACAGGGGAAGCTTTCTTT

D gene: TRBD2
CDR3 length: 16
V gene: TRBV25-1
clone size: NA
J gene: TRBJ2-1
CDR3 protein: CASSEIRLAGTDEQFF
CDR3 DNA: TGTGCCAGCAGTGAAATAAGGCTAGCGGGAACAGATGAGCAGTTCTTC

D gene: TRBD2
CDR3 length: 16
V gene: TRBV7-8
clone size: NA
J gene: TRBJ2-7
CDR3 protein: CASSSGTSALMGEQYF
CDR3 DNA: TGTGCCAGCAGCTCCGGGACTAGTGCGTTAATGGGCGAGCAGTACTTC

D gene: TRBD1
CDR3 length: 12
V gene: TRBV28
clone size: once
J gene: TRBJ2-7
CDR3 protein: CATKGQGYEQYF
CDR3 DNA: TGTGCCACCAAGGGACAGGGGTACGAGCAGTACTTC

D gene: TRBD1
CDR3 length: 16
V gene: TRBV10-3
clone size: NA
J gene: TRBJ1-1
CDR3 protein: CAISGPGTGVNTEAFF
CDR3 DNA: TGTGCCATCAGTGGCCCCGGGACAGGGGTGAACACTGAAGCTTTCTTT

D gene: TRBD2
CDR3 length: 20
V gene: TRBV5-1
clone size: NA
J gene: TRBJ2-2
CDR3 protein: CASSWAGGLAGGPDTGELFF
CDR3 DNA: TGCGCCAGCAGCTGGGCAGGAGGACTAGCGGGAGGGCCCGACACCGGGGAGCTGTTTTTT

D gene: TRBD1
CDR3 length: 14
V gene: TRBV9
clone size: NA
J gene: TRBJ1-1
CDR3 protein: CASSAGDRVSEAFF
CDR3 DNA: TGTGCCAGCAGCGCTGGGGACAGGGTCAGTGAGGCTTTCTTT

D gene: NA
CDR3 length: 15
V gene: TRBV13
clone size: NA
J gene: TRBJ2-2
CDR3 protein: CASSLYRPGTGELFF
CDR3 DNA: TGTGCCAGCAGCTTATATCGTCCGGGGACCGGGGAGCTGTTTTTT

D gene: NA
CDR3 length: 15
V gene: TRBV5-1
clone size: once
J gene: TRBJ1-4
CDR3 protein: CASSLEPGTNEKLFF
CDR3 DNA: TGCGCCAGCAGCTTGGAGCCTGGAACTAATGAAAAACTGTTTTTT

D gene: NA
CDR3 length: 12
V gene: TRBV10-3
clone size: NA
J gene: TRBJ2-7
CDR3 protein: CAIRMAADEQYF
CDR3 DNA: TGTGCCATCAGAATGGCCGCGGACGAGCAGTACTTC

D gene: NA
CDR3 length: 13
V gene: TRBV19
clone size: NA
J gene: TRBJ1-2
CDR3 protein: CASSPAVNYGYTF
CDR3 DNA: TGTGCCAGTAGCCCCGCGGTTAACTATGGCTACACCTTC

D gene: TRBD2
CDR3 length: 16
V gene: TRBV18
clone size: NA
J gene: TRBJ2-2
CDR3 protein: CASSPQLLAGTGELFF
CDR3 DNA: TGTGCCAGCTCACCACAGCTACTAGCGGGAACCGGGGAGCTGTTTTTT

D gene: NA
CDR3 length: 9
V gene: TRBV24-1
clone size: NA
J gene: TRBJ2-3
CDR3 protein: CAPTDTQYF
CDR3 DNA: TGTGCCCCAACAGATACGCAGTATTTT

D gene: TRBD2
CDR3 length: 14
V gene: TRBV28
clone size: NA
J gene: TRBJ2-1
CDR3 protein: CASSDPGGDNEQFF
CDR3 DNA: TGTGCCAGCAGTGATCCCGGGGGGGACAATGAGCAGTTCTTC

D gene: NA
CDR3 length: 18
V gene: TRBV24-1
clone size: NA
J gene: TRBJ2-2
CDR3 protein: CATSDSRLHIANTGELFF
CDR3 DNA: TGTGCCACCAGTGACTCCCGACTCCATATCGCGAACACCGGGGAGCTGTTTTTT

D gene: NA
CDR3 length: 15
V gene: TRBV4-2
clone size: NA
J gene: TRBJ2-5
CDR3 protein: CASSQVPGSGETQYF
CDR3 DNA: TGTGCCAGCAGCCAAGTCCCGGGGTCGGGGGAGACCCAGTACTTC

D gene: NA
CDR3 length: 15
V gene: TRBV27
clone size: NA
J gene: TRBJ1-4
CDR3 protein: CASSALTADNEKLFF
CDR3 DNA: TGTGCCAGCAGTGCCCTGACGGCGGATAATGAAAAACTGTTTTTT

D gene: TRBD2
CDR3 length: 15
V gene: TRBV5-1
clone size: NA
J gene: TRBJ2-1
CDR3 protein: CASSSTSASYNEQFF
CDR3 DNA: TGCGCCAGCAGCTCGACTAGCGCGAGCTACAATGAGCAGTTCTTC

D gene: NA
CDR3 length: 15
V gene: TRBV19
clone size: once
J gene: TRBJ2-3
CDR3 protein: CASSISSLSGSTQYF
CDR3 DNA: TGTGCCAGTAGTATCTCCTCACTGAGCGGTAGTACGCAGTATTTT

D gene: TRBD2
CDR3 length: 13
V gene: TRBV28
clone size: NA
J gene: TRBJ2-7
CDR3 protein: CASTLSGNYEQYF
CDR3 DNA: TGTGCCAGCACCTTAAGCGGGAACTACGAGCAGTACTTC

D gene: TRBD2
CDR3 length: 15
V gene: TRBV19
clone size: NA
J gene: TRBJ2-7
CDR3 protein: CASSILAGLAYEQYF
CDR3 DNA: TGTGCCAGTAGTATTCTAGCGGGGCTCGCATACGAGCAGTACTTC

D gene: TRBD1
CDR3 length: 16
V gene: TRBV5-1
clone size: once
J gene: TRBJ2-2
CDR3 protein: CASSLGVQGGTGELFF
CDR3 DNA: TGCGCCAGCAGCTTGGGTGTACAGGGGGGCACCGGGGAGCTGTTTTTT

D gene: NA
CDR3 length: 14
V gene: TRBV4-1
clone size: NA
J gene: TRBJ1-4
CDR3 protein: CASSVVVLNEKLFF
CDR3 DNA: TGCGCCAGCAGCGTCGTTGTCTTGAATGAAAAACTGTTTTTT

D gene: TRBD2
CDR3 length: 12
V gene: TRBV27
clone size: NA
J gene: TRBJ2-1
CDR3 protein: CASSLPSGEQFF
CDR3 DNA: TGTGCCAGCAGTTTGCCTAGCGGTGAGCAGTTCTTC

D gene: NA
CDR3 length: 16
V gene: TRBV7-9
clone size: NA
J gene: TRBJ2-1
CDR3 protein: CASSPIDGARVNEQFF
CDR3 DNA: TGTGCCAGCAGCCCTATCGACGGCGCCCGGGTTAATGAGCAGTTCTTC

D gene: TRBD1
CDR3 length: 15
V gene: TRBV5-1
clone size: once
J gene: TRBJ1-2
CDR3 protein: CASSETTGGDYGYTF
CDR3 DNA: TGCGCCAGCAGCGAGACGACAGGGGGCGACTATGGCTACACCTTC

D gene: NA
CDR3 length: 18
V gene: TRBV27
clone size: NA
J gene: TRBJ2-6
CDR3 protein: CASWKSGQGNSGANVLTF
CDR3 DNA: TGTGCCAGTTGGAAGAGTGGGCAGGGGAACTCTGGGGCCAACGTCCTGACTTTC

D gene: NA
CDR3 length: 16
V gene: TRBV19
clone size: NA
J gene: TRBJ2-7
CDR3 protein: CASSIGRSGRGPEQYF
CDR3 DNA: TGTGCCAGTAGTATCGGCAGGAGCGGCAGAGGTCCCGAGCAGTACTTC

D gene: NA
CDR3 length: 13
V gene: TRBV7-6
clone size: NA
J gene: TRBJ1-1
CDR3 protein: CASSLDEGSKAFF
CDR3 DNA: TGTGCCAGCAGCTTAGATGAGGGTAGTAAAGCTTTCTTT